A selection of T cell receptor beta chains follows, all from one sample in a study of prognosis after radiotherapy for stage I lung cancer. TCRdb redid the calling of the multiplex PCR reads with MiXCR, one entry per CDR3 protein. The table records just under 20,000 distinct CDR3 sequences, 26% of them present only once. Source: PBMCs, taken before or after stereotactic body radiation therapy (not recorded which). Every receptor here comes from a donor aged 50 or older with non-small cell lung cancer. Each CDR3 is given with its conserved first and last residue. D genes are given only for firm matches. Size is stated for part of the rows, as once, few or many counts, or as a class when the clone is expanded.

d_gene	v_gene	j_gene	abundance	CDR3nt	CDR3aa
-	TRBV5-1	TRBJ2-2	many	TGCGCCAGCAGCTTGAGCGCTTTCTCGGGCACCGGGGAGCTGTTTTTT	CASSLSAFSGTGELFF
-	TRBV3-1	TRBJ2-2	medium-sized	TGTGCCAGCAGCCGGAACACCGGGGAGCTGTTTTTT	CASSRNTGELFF
TRBD1	TRBV4-1	TRBJ2-7	many	TGCGCCAGCAGCGAGGTCTTCACAGGGGAGTTCTACGAGCAGTACTTC	CASSEVFTGEFYEQYF
-	TRBV4-1	TRBJ2-5	many	TGCGCCAGCAGCCAAGAGTATGAGGAGACCCAGTACTTC	CASSQEYEETQYF
TRBD1	TRBV3-1	TRBJ1-2	many	TGTGCCAGCAGCCAACGGGACAGTTTCCTTGGCTACACCTTC	CASSQRDSFLGYTF
-	TRBV3-1	TRBJ2-1	-	TGTGCCAGCAGACAAAACGAGCGGCCTGGAGATGAGCAGTTCTTC	CASRQNERPGDEQFF
TRBD1	TRBV6-1	TRBJ2-7	many	TGTGCCAGCAGCCCACCCTCCGGGACAGGAGCCCGCGAGCAGTACTTC	CASSPPSGTGAREQYF
-	TRBV30	TRBJ2-2	many	TGTGCCTGGAGTGTATACATTGGGGTCGGGGAGCTGTTTTTT	CAWSVYIGVGELFF
-	TRBV20-1	TRBJ2-3	many	TGCAGTGCTAGAGCGCGGGGAGCCAGAGATACGCAGTATTTT	CSARARGARDTQYF
-	TRBV18	TRBJ1-1	many	TGTGCCAGCTCACCCGGACCGATGAACACTGAAGCTTTCTTT	CASSPGPMNTEAFF
TRBD2	TRBV30	TRBJ2-1	many	TGTGCCTGGACTAGCTGGCTAGCGGGGCTCAATGAGCAGTTCTTC	CAWTSWLAGLNEQFF
-	TRBV6-1	TRBJ1-5	-	TGTGCCAGCAGTGAAACTGGACCGAGGGAGACCCAGCATTTT	CASSETGPRETQHF
-	TRBV7-9	TRBJ1-4	many	TGTGCCAGCAGACCCGGAGGATACGATGAAAAACTGTTTTTT	CASRPGGYDEKLFF
TRBD1	TRBV27	TRBJ1-1	many	TGTGCCAGCTACAGACAGGGAAGCACTGAAGCTTTCTTT	CASYRQGSTEAFF
-	TRBV7-2	TRBJ1-1	many	TGTGCCAGCAGCCGACAACCAAACACTGAAGCTTTCTTT	CASSRQPNTEAFF
TRBD2	TRBV28	TRBJ2-1	many	TGTGCCAGCAGTTCATTAACCGGGACTAGCGGGAGAAATGAGCAGTTCTTC	CASSSLTGTSGRNEQFF
-	TRBV30	TRBJ1-2	-	TGCGCCTGGAGTTGGAAGGGCACCTATGGCTACACCTTC	CAWSWKGTYGYTF
-	TRBV20-1	TRBJ2-7	many	TGCAGTGCTAGAGATCTGGAAAGAAGCTCCTACGAGCAGTACTTC	CSARDLERSSYEQYF
-	TRBV12-3/TRBV12-4	TRBJ2-7	medium-sized	TGTGCCAGCAGTTTAGCTTTCACTTCCTACGAGCAGTACTTC	CASSLAFTSYEQYF
TRBD1	TRBV20-1	TRBJ1-5	medium-sized	TGCAGTGCTACACCACTACAAGGGACAGCGATCAATCAGCCCCAGCATTTT	CSATPLQGTAINQPQHF
TRBD2	TRBV5-1	TRBJ2-1	many	TGCGCCAGCCATTCCCTAGCGGGAGACTACAATGAGCAGTTCTTC	CASHSLAGDYNEQFF
TRBD2	TRBV20-1	TRBJ2-7	many	TGCAGTGCTATGCCGACTAGCGGGAGTGACGAGCAGTACTTC	CSAMPTSGSDEQYF
-	TRBV5-1	TRBJ2-1	medium-sized	TGCGCCAGCAGCCCCAGAACCTTAGGAAGCTCCTACAATGAGCAGTTCTTC	CASSPRTLGSSYNEQFF
-	TRBV25-1	TRBJ2-2	many	TGTGCCAGCAGTGAATCTGGGGGCACCGGGGAGCTGTTTTTT	CASSESGGTGELFF
-	TRBV7-9	TRBJ2-5	many	TGTGCCAGCAGCGCCAGAGGGGGTGGGTACCAAGAGACCCAGTACTTC	CASSARGGGYQETQYF
-	TRBV4-1	TRBJ2-3	many	TGCGCCAGCAGCCAACGGGAGCAGGGGACAGATACGCAGTATTTT	CASSQREQGTDTQYF
TRBD2	TRBV6-1	TRBJ2-7	many	TGTGCCAGCAGCCCTGAAGCGGGAGGGCTTGGGGAGCAGTACTTC	CASSPEAGGLGEQYF
-	TRBV5-1	TRBJ2-2	-	TGCGCCAGCAGCTCGCCGGAGGCTAGCAGGAGTCTTGACGGGGAGCTGTTTTTT	CASSSPEASRSLDGELFF
-	TRBV7-6	TRBJ2-5	many	TGTGCCAGCAGACCCGGGACAAAAGTTTTAGAGACCCAGTACTTC	CASRPGTKVLETQYF
-	TRBV19	TRBJ1-1	many	TGTGCCAGTAGTGAACACCGTGAGATCACTGAAGCTTTCTTT	CASSEHREITEAFF
-	TRBV12-3/TRBV12-4	TRBJ2-3	-	TGTGCCAGCAGTAGCGCCGGATTCACAGATACGCAGTATTTC	CASSSAGFTDTQYF